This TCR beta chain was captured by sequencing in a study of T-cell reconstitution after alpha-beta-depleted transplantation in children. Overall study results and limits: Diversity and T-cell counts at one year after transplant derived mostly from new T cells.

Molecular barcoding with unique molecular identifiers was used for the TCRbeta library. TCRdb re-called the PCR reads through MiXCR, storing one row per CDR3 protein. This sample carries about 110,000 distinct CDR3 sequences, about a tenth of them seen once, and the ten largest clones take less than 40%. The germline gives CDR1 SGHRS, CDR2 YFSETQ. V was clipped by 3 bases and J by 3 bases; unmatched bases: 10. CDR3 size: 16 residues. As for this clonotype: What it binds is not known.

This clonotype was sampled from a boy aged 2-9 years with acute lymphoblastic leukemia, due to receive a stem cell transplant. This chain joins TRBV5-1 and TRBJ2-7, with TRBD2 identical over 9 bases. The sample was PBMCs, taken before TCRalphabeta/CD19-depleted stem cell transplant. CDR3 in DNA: TGCGCCAGCAGCTCCTCGATTGGACTAGCGTACTACGAGCAGTACTTC. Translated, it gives CASSSSIGLAYYEQYF.